Listed below are T cell receptor beta chains from one sample, sequenced in a study of T cell repertoires in cytomegalovirus infection. TCRdb fed the reads into MiXCR, producing one record per CDR3 protein. The sample shows approximately 700,000 distinct CDR3 sequences, 35% of them seen only once. Sequenced sample: PBMCs. The receptors here all came from a human donor in good health (CMV status not recorded). Some clones in this sample may be carry-over from other donors' samples. Each CDR3 is given with its conserved first and last residue. D genes are given only for firm matches. Size is omitted from some rows. Given values are once, few, many or a class for expanded clones.

-	TRBV4-2	TRBJ2-6	-	CASSLTPGSGANVMTF	TGTGCCAGCAGCCTCACGCCGGGGTCTGGGGCCAACGTCATGACTTTC
-	TRBV20-1	TRBJ2-1	TRBD2	CSVLAGVHEQFF	TGCAGTGTCTTAGCGGGAGTACATGAGCAGTTCTTC
many	TRBV28	TRBJ2-1	-	CASSLPGSSYNEQFF	TGTGCCAGCAGTTTACCGGGGAGCTCCTACAATGAGCAGTTCTTC
-	TRBV6-1	TRBJ1-2	TRBD1	CASSTRDRGGYGYTF	TGTGCCAGCAGCACCCGGGACAGGGGTGGCTATGGCTACACCTTC
few	TRBV7-9	TRBJ2-3	-	CASSLGPGSTDTQYF	TGTGCCAGCAGCTTAGGACCAGGGAGCACAGATACGCAGTATTTT
-	TRBV10-3	TRBJ1-1	-	CDISSRGGLNTEAFF	TGTGACATCAGTTCCCGGGGGGGCTTGAACACTGAAGCTTTCTTT
many	TRBV12-3/TRBV12-4	TRBJ1-2	-	CASSLAPGGTGYTF	TGTGCCAGCAGTTTAGCCCCAGGCGGCACGGGCTACACCTTC
few	TRBV2	TRBJ2-2	-	CASSAGMNTGELFF	TGTGCCAGCAGTGCTGGAATGAACACCGGGGAGCTGTTTTTT
few	TRBV7-2	TRBJ1-1	-	CASSFGKRNTEAFF	TGTGCCAGCAGCTTCGGGAAGAGGAACACTGAAGCTTTCTTT
-	TRBV6-2/TRBV6-3	TRBJ2-1	-	CATRLTRYNEQFF	TGTGCCACCAGACTAACCCGTTACAATGAGCAGTTCTTC
-	TRBV7-4	TRBJ1-5	TRBD1	CASSPGEGARSNQPQHF	TGTGCCAGCAGCCCAGGGGAGGGGGCGCGTAGCAATCAGCCCCAGCATTTT
-	TRBV6-1	TRBJ2-3	-	CASSESSLSGTQYF	TGTGCCAGCAGTGAATCCAGCTTATCAGGGACGCAGTATTTT
few	TRBV7-8	TRBJ2-1	-	CASSAPGLNYNEQFF	TGTGCCAGCAGCGCCCCGGGACTCAACTACAATGAGCAGTTCTTC
-	TRBV2	TRBJ1-1	-	CASSDEGNTEAFF	TGTGCCAGCAGTGACGAGGGGAACACTGAAGCTTTCTTT
-	TRBV7-6	TRBJ1-2	-	CASSLNTGNNYGYTF	TGTGCCAGCAGCTTAAATACAGGGAATAACTATGGCTACACCTTC
-	TRBV5-4	TRBJ2-3	TRBD2	CASSLERGRPDTQYF	TGTGCCAGCAGCTTGGAGCGGGGGAGGCCAGATACGCAGTATTTT
few	TRBV7-2	TRBJ2-1	TRBD1	CASSLAGTGPYNEQFF	TGTGCCAGCAGCTTAGCGGGGACAGGGCCCTACAATGAGCAGTTCTTC
few	TRBV7-2	TRBJ2-7	-	CASLLTPGPSYEQYF	TGTGCCAGCCTTCTAACCCCGGGGCCTTCCTACGAGCAGTACTTC
-	TRBV15	TRBJ1-3	-	CATSLVFSGNTIYF	TGTGCCACCAGCTTGGTTTTCTCTGGAAACACCATATATTTT
-	TRBV6-1	TRBJ1-6	-	CASSERPSKGFSYNSPLHF	TGTGCCAGCAGTGAACGCCCCTCTAAGGGATTCTCCTATAATTCACCCCTCCACTTT
few	TRBV13	TRBJ1-5	TRBD1	CASSPLPDRGTNQPQHF	TGTGCCAGCAGCCCGCTCCCTGACAGGGGAACCAATCAGCCCCAGCATTTT
few	TRBV11-3	TRBJ2-2	-	CASTQGTVGELFF	TGTGCCAGCACACAGGGGACTGTCGGGGAGCTGTTTTTT
-	TRBV2	TRBJ1-2	-	CASSDPVQGGDYGYTF	TGTGCCAGCAGTGACCCCGTCCAGGGAGGGGACTATGGCTACACCTTC
-	TRBV7-6	TRBJ2-7	-	CASSPRTSYAEQYF	TGTGCCAGCAGCCCCCGGACCTCCTACGCCGAGCAGTACTTC
-	TRBV7-9	TRBJ1-2	-	CASRPGARIYGYTF	TGTGCCAGCAGGCCCGGGGCAAGAATCTATGGCTACACCTTC
-	TRBV28	TRBJ1-2	-	CASSPTTPNYGYTF	TGTGCCAGCAGTCCGACAACTCCTAACTATGGCTACACCTTC
-	TRBV5-5	TRBJ1-1	-	CDSSLFGYTEAFF	TGTGACAGCAGCTTGTTCGGGTACACTGAAGCTTTCTTT
few	TRBV7-2	TRBJ2-7	-	CASSLERGLIVEQYF	TGTGCCAGCAGCTTAGAGAGAGGGCTTATTGTCGAGCAGTACTTC
-	TRBV18	TRBJ1-1	TRBD1	CASSPPRGLGTEAFF	TGTGCCAGCTCACCCCCCAGGGGGCTGGGCACTGAAGCTTTCTTT
few	TRBV29-1	TRBJ1-3	-	CSVGPGGPGNTIYF	TGCAGCGTTGGTCCGGGAGGGCCTGGAAACACCATATATTTT
few	TRBV11-3	TRBJ1-1	-	CASGLGDTEAFF	TGTGCCAGCGGCCTGGGGGACACTGAAGCTTTCTTT
-	TRBV7-7	TRBJ1-1	-	CASSFQEGTEAFF	TGTGCTAGCAGCTTTCAGGAGGGCACTGAAGCTTTCTTT
-	TRBV7-8	TRBJ1-2	TRBD1	CASSLITSGGYGYTF	TGTGCCAGCAGCTTAATCACCTCAGGGGGCTATGGCTACACCTTC
few	TRBV28	TRBJ1-6	-	CASRSGASPLHF	TGTGCCAGCAGGTCGGGGGCTTCACCCCTCCACTTT
few	TRBV5-5	TRBJ2-7	-	CASSKFQGGSVYEQYF	TGTGCCAGTAGCAAGTTCCAGGGGGGATCGGTCTACGAGCAGTACTTC
-	TRBV28	TRBJ2-7	-	CASSLPGAISYEQYF	TGTGCCAGCAGTCTGCCCGGGGCGATCTCCTACGAGCAGTACTTC
-	TRBV11-1	TRBJ1-1	-	CASSPRSEWTEAFF	TGTGCCAGCAGCCCTCGTAGTGAGTGGACTGAAGCTTTCTTT
few	TRBV7-3	TRBJ2-3	TRBD1	CASSPGTGLTDTQYF	TGTGCCAGCAGCCCCGGGACAGGGCTGACAGATACGCAGTATTTT
-	TRBV11-2	TRBJ2-7	-	CASSLEPGGEQYF	TGTGCCAGCAGCTTAGAGCCAGGTGGCGAGCAGTACTTC
few	TRBV27	TRBJ1-1	-	CASSLSTRVALNTEAFF	TGTGCCAGCAGTTTATCCACCAGGGTGGCCCTGAACACTGAAGCTTTCTTT
-	TRBV28	TRBJ2-3	-	CASSLWGRRTSTDTQYF	TGTGCCAGCAGTTTATGGGGCCGACGGACTAGCACAGATACGCAGTATTTT
-	TRBV14	TRBJ1-3	TRBD1	CASSQTGAGSGNTIYF	TGTGCCAGCAGCCAAACAGGGGCAGGTTCTGGAAACACCATATATTTT